This T cell receptor beta chain was documented in a study of blood T cell repertoires in COVID-19 (TCRdb year 2020). With regard to the full study: The collaborator samples originated in the United States, Italy and Spain and spanned the acute and convalescent phases of COVID-19. The prospective study material was composed of cDNA or gDNA derived from T cells, B-cell-depleted T cells, or PBMCs. Deeply sampled blood TCRbeta repertoires from subjects exposed to, actively infected with, or recovered from COVID-19 were included in the dataset. A freely available public database, intended as a resource for researchers studying the immune response to SARS-CoV-2, is where the repertoires were released. The samples were drawn from the first 160 participants of the ongoing ImmuneRACE study and from about 1,200 subjects provided by 6 global collaborators. A de-identified subject ID, COVID-19 status, age in years and sex were almost always included in the sample metadata. Where available, HLA class I and class II types were taken from metadata supplied by the sample provider and were not determined by assay-based typing.

Notes on this clone: The clone's antigen remains unknown. No base-level quality is on record; no much larger clone is a single base apart.

Results and caveats for the whole study, not just this receptor: The amount of clinical and demographic metadata varied by source and participant and was provided uncurated.

The collaborating institutions used their own protocols to collect whole blood in K2EDTA tubes. For TCRbeta analysis, collaborators shipped samples as frozen whole blood, isolated PBMCs, or DNA extracted from either of those sample types. TCRbeta CDR3 regions were amplified from genomic DNA by means of the immunoSEQ Assay, a bias-controlled multiplex PCR. On the study's bioinformatics: The number of nucleated cells in each sample was estimated from the amplification of reference gene primers within the assay. To quantify the absolute abundance of each unique TCRbeta CDR3 rearrangement, sequence reads were collapsed and filtered. For each sample, productive Simpson clonality was calculated as the square root of Simpson's diversity index over productive rearrangements. Sourced from immuneACCESS, this table was stored by TCRdb with only in-frame sequences that have V and J called. A share of the clones is absent; for the studies checked, an unresolved V gene accounts for under half, and the remainder has no known explanation. The V and J calls and clone size were taken over from that table, and D and trimming were inferred from the DNA. The sample yields 79,000 or so clones; around 88% were counted once. The leading ten clones occupy roughly a sixth of the sample.

CDR1 SGHNT and CDR2 YENEEA were looked up in the germline V gene. Trimming leaves V shorter by 4 bases and J shorter by 7 bases, with the junction holding 3 bases beyond the gene matches. The CDR3 covers 12 residues, taking in both the cysteine and the phenylalanine. The retained sequence is limited to the CDR3, 36 bases, with the frame set at the first base. Sequencing was carried out using peripheral blood. The TCR comes from a human donor in a cohort sampled during active COVID-19. The chain is encoded by TRBV11-3 joined to TRBJ1-1; 7 nucleotides in the junction match TRBD1. CDR3 protein: CASSSRDSEAFF. The bases are TGTGCCAGCAGCTCCCGGGACAGTGAAGCTTTCTTT. When the CDR3 is completed using the reference TRBV11-3 and TRBJ1-1 genes on either side, the full variable domain is EAGVVQSPRYKIIEKKQPVAFWCNPISGHNTLYWYLQNLGQGPELLIRYENEEAVDDSQLPKDRFSAERLKGVDSTLKIQPAELGDSAVYLCASSSRDSEAFFGQGTRLTVV.